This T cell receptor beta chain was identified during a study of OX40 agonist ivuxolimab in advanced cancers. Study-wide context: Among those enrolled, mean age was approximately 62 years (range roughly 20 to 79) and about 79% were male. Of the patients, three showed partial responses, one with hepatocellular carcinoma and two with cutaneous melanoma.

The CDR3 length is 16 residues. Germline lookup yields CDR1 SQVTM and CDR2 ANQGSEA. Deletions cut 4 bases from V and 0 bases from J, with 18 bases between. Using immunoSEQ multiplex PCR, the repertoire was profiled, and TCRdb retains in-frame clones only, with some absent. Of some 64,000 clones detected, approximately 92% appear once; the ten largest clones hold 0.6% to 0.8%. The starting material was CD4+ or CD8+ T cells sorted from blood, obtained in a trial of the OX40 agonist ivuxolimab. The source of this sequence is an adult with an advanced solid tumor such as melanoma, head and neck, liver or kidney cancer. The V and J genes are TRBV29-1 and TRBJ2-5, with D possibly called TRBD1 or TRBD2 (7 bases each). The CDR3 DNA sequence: TGCAGCGTTGGTGGGGCCAGGGGGGGGCACCAAGAGACCCAGTACTTC. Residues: CSVGGARGGHQETQYF. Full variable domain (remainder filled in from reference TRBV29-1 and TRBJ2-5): SAVISQKPSRDICQRGTSLTIQCQVDSQVTMMFWYRQQPGQSLTLIATANQGSEATYESGFVIDKFPISRPNLTFSTLTVSNMSPEDSSIYLCSVGGARGGHQETQYFGPGTRLLVL.